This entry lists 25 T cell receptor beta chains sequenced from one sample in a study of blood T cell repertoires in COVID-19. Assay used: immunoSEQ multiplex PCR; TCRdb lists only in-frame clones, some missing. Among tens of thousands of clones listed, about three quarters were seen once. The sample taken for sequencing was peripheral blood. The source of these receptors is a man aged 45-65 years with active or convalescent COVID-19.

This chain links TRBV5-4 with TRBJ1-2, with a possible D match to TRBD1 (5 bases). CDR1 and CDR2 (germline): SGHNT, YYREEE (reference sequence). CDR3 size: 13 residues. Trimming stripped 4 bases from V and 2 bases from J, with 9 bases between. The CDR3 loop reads CASSPDTNYGYTF. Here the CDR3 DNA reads TGTGCCAGCAGCCCGGACACAAACTATGGCTACACCTTC.

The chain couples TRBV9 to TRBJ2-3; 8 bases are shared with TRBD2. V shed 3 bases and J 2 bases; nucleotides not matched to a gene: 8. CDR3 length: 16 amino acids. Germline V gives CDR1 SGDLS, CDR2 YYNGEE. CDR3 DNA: TGTGCCAGCAGCGGGGCGGCGGGGGGCTTCACAGATACGCAGTATTTT. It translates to CASSGAAGGFTDTQYF.

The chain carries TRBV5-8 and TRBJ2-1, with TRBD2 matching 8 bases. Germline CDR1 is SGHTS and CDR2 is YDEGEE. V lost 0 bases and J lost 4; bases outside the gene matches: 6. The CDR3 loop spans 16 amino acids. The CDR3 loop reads CASSLEGTRFYNEQFF. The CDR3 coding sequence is TGTGCCAGCAGCTTGGAAGGGACTAGATTTTACAATGAGCAGTTCTTC.

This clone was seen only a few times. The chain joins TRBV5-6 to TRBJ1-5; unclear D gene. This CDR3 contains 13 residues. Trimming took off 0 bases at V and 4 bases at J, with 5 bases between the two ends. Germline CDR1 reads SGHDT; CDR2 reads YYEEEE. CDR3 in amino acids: CASSLDTNQPQHF. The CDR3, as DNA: TGTGCCAGCAGCTTGGATACAAATCAGCCCCAGCATTTT.

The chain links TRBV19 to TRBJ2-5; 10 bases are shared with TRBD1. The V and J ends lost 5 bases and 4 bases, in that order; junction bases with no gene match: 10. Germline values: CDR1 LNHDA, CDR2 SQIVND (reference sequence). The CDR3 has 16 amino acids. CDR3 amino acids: CASSYSGTGEIETQYF. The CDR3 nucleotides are TGTGCCAGTAGTTACTCCGGGACAGGGGAAATAGAGACCCAGTACTTC.

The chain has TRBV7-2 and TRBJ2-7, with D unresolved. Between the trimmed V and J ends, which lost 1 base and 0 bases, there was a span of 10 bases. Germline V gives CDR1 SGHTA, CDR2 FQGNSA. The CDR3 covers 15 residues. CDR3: CASSLEQLSSYEQYF. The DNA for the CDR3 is TGTGCCAGCAGCTTAGAACAGCTGAGCTCCTACGAGCAGTACTTC.

CDR3 amino acids: CASSSTTYTDTQYF. CDR3 nucleotides: TGTGCCAGCAGCTCGACTACGTACACAGATACGCAGTATTTT. The chain has TRBV13 and TRBJ2-3; D may be TRBD2 (5 bases). The V gene lost 4 bases and the J gene lost 2 bases, with 10 bases spanning the gap. From germline, CDR1 is PRHDT and CDR2 FYEKMQ (reference sequence). CDR3 length equals 14 residues.

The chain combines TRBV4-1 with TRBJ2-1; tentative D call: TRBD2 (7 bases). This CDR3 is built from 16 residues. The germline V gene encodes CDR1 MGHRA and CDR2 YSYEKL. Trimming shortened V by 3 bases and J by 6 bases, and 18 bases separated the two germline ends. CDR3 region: CASSHVRGGLSNEQFF. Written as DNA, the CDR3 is TGCGCCAGCAGCCACGTTAGGGGGGGCCTAAGCAATGAGCAGTTCTTC.

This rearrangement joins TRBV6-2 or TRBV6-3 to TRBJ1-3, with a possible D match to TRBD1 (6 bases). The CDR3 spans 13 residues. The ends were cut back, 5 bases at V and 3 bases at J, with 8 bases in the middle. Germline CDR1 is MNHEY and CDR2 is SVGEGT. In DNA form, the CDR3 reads TGTGCCAGCAGTACAGGGTTTGGAAACACCATATATTTT. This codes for CASSTGFGNTIYF.

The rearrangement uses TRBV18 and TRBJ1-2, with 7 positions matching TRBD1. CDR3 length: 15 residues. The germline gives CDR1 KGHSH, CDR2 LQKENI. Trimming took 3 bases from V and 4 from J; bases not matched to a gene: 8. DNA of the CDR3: TGTGCCAGCTCACCTCAAACAGGGGTGAGCTATGGCTACACCTTC. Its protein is CASSPQTGVSYGYTF.

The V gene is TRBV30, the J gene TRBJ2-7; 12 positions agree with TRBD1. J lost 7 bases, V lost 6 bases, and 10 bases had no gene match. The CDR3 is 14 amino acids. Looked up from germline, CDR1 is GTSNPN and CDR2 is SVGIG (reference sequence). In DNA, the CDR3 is TGTGCCTGCCCAGGGGGACAGGGGGCACGAGAGCAGTACTTC. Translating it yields CACPGGQGAREQYF.

The CDR3, as DNA: TGTGCCAGCAGCTTGCTCGAGGGCCGCGAGCAGTACTTC. Residues: CASSLLEGREQYF. The gene calls are TRBV5-4 and TRBJ2-7; weak D call: TRBD2 (5 bases). V shed 1 base and J shed 6 bases, with 11 bases lying between them. The V gene's germline CDR1 is SGHNT and CDR2 YYREEE (reference sequence). The CDR3 loop spans 13 amino acids.

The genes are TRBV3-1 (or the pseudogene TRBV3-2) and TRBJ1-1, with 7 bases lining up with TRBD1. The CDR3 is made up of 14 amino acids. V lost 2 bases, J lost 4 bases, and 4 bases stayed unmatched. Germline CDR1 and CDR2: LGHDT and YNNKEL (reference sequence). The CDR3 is CASSQKTGSTEAFF. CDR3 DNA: TGTGCCAGCAGCCAAAAGACAGGGTCCACTGAAGCTTTCTTT.

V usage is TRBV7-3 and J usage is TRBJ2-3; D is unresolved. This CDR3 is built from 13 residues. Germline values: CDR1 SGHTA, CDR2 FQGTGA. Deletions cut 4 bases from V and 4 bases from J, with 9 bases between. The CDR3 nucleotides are TGTGCCAGCAGCTCCCCTATGGCAGATACGCAGTATTTT. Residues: CASSSPMADTQYF.

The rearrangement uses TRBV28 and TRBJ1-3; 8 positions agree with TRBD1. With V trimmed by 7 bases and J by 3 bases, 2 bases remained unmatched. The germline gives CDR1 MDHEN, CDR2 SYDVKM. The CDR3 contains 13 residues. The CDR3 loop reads CASTDRGGNTIYF. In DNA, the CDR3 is TGTGCCAGCACCGACAGGGGTGGAAACACCATATATTTT.

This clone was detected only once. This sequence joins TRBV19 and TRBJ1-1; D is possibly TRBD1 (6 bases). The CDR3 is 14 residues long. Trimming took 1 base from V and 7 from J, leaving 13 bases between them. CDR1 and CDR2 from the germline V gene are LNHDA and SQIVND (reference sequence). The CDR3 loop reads CASSIVPGQSEAFF. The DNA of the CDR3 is TGTGCCAGTAGTATAGTTCCTGGACAGAGTGAAGCTTTCTTT.

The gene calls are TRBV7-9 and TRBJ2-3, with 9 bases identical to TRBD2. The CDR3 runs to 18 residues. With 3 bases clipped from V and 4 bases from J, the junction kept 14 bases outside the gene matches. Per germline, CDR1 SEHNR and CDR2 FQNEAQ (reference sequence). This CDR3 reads CASSLTPGASGVADTQYF. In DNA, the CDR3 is TGTGCCAGCAGCTTGACCCCCGGGGCTAGCGGGGTTGCAGATACGCAGTATTTT. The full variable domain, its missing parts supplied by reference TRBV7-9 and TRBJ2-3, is DTGVSQNPRHKITKRGQNVTFRCDPISEHNRLYWYRQTLGQGPEFLTYFQNEAQLEKSRLLSDRFSAERPKGSFSTLEIQRTEQGDSAMYLCASSLTPGASGVADTQYFGPGTRLTVL.

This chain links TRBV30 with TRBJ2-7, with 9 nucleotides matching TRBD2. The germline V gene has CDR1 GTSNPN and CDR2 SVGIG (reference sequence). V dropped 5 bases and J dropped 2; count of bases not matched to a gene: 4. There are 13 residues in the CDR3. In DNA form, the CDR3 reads TGTGCCTGGTGCCTAGCGGGGACCTACGAGCAGTACTTC. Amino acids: CAWCLAGTYEQYF. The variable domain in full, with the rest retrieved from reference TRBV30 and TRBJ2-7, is SQTIHQWPATLVQPVGSPLSLECTVEGTSNPNLYWYRQAAGRGLQLLFYSVGIGQISSEVPQNLSASRPQDRQFILSSKKLLLSDSGFYLCAWCLAGTYEQYFGPGTRLTVT.

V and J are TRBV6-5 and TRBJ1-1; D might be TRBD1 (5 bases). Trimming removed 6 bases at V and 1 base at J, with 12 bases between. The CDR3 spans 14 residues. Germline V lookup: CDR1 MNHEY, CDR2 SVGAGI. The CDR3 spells CASRPLQGNTEAFF. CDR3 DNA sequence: TGTGCCAGCAGGCCCCTTCAGGGGAACACTGAAGCTTTCTTT.

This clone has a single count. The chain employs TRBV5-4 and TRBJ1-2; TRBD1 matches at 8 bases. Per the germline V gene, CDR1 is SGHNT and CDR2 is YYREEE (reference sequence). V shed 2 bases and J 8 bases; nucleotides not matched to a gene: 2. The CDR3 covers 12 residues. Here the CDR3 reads CASSFPGGGYTF. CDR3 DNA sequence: TGTGCCAGCAGCTTCCCAGGGGGCGGCTACACCTTC.

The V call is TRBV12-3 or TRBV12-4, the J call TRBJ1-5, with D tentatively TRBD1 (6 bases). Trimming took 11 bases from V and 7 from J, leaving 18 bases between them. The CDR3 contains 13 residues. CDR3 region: CASASGVRQPQHF. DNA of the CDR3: TGTGCCTCTGCATCAGGGGTAAGGCAGCCCCAGCATTTT.

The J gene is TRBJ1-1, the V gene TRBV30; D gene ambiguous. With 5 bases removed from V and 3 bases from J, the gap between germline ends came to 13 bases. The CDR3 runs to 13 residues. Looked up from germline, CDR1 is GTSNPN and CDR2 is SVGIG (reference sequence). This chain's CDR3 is CAWAPPRYTEAFF. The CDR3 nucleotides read TGTGCCTGGGCCCCCCCGCGGTACACTGAAGCTTTCTTT.

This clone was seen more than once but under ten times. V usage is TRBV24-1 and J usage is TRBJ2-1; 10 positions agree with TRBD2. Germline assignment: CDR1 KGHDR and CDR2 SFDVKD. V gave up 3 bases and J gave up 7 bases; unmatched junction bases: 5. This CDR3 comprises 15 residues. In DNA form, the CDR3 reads TGTGCCACCAGTGATGAGCGGGGGGGCCGAAATGAGCAGTTCTTC. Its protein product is CATSDERGGRNEQFF.

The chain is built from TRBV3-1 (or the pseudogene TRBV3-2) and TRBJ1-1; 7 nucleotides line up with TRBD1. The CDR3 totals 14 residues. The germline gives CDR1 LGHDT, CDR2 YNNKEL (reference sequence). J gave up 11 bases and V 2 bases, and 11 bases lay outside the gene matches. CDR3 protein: CASSQRGQGGAAFF. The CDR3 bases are TGTGCCAGCAGCCAAAGGGGGCAGGGGGGTGCGGCTTTCTTT.

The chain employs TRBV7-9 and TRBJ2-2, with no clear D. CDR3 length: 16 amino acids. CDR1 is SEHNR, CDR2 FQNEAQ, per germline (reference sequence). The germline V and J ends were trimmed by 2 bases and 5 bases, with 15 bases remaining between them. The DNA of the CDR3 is TGTGCCAGCAGCTTACTGCACTCCCGAGAGACCGGGGAGCTGTTTTTT. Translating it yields CASSLLHSRETGELFF. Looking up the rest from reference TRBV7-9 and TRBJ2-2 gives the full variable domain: DTGVSQNPRHKITKRGQNVTFRCDPISEHNRLYWYRQTLGQGPEFLTYFQNEAQLEKSRLLSDRFSAERPKGSFSTLEIQRTEQGDSAMYLCASSLLHSRETGELFFGEGSRLTVL.